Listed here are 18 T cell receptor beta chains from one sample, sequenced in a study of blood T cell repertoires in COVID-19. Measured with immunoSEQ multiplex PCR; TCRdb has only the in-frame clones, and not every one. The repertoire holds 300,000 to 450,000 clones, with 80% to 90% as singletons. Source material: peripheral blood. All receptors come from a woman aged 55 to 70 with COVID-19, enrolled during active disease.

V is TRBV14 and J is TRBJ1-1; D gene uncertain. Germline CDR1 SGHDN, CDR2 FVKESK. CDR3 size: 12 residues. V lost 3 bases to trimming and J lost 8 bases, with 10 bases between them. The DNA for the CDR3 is TGTGCCAGCAGCCAGCAAGCACTAGAAGCTTTCTTT. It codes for CASSQQALEAFF.

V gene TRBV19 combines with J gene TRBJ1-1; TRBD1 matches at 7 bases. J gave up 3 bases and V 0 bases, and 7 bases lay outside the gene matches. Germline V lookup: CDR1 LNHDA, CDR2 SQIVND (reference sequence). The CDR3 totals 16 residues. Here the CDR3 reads CASSIDYRGKDTEAFF. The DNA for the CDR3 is TGTGCCAGTAGTATAGACTACAGGGGAAAGGACACTGAAGCTTTCTTT.

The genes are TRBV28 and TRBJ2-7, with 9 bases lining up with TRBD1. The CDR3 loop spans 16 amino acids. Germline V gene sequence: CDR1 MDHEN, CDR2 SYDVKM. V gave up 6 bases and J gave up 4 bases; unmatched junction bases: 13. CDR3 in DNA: TGTGCCAGCAGACCTGGTACAGGGGGCTTCCCATACGAGCAGTACTTC. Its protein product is CASRPGTGGFPYEQYF.

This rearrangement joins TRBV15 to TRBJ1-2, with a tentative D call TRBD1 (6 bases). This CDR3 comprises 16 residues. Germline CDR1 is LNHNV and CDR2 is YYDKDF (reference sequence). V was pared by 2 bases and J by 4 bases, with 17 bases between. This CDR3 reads CATSRTLGRGGYGYTF. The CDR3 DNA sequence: TGTGCCACCAGCAGAACCCTAGGAAGGGGGGGCTATGGCTACACCTTC. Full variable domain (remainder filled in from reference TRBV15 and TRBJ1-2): DAMVIQNPRYQVTQFGKPVTLSCSQTLNHNVMYWYQQKSSQAPKLLFHYYDKDFNNEADTPDNFQSRRPNTSFCFLDIRSPGLGDTAMYLCATSRTLGRGGYGYTFGSGTRLTVV.

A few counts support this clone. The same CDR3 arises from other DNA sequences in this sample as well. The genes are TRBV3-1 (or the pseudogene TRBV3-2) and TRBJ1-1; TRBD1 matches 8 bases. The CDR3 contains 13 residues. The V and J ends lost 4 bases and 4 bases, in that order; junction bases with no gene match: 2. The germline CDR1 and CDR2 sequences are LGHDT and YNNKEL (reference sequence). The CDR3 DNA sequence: TGTGCCAGCAGCCCGACAGGGGTCACTGAAGCTTTCTTT. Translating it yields CASSPTGVTEAFF.

CDR3 in DNA: TGCGCCAGCGTAAGCTTGAACACTGAAGCTTTCTTT. It encodes CASVSLNTEAFF. The rearrangement uses TRBV10-2 and TRBJ1-1, with D unresolved. Germline values: CDR1 WSHSY, CDR2 SAAADI. This CDR3 is 12 amino acids long. V lost 8 bases to trimming and J lost 0 bases, with 7 bases between them.

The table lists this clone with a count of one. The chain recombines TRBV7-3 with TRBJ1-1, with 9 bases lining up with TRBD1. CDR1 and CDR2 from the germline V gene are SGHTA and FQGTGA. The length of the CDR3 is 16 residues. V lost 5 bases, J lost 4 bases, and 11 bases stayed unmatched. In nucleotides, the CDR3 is TGTGCCAGCAGCCCATGGACAGGGGAGGTTGGCACTGAAGCTTTCTTT. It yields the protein CASSPWTGEVGTEAFF.

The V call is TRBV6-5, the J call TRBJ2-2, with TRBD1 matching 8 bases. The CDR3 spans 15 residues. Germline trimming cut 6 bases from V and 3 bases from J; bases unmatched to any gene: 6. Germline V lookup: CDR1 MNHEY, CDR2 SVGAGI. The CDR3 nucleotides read TGTGCCAGCAGGCCAGGACAGGGCTACACCGGGGAGCTGTTTTTT. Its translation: CASRPGQGYTGELFF.

In DNA, the CDR3 is TGCGCCAGCAGCCCTTACAGGGATACTGAAGCTTTCTTT. Residues: CASSPYRDTEAFF. The V call is TRBV5-1, the J call TRBJ1-1; TRBD1 might be the D (6 bases). The CDR3 extends over 13 amino acids. The ends were cut back, 4 bases at V and 5 bases at J, with 12 bases in the middle. Per germline, CDR1 SGHRS and CDR2 YFSETQ.

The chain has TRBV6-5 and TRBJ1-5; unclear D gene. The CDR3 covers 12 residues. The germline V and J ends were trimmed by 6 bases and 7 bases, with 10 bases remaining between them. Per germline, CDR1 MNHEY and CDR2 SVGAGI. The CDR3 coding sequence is TGTGCCAGCAGGCAGACGGGGCAGCCCCAGCATTTT. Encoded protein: CASRQTGQPQHF.

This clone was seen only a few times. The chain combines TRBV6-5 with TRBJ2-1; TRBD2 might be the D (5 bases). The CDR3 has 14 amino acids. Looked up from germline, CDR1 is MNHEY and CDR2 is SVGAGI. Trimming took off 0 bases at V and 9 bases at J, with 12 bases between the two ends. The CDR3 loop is CASSYSRPGSEQFF. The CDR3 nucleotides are TGTGCCAGCAGTTACTCGAGGCCGGGGAGTGAGCAGTTCTTC.

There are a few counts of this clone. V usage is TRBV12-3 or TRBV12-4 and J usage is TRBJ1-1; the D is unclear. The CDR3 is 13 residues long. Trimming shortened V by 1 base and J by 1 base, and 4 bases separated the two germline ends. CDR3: CASSLVANTEAFF. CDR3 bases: TGTGCCAGCAGTTTAGTGGCGAACACTGAAGCTTTCTTT.

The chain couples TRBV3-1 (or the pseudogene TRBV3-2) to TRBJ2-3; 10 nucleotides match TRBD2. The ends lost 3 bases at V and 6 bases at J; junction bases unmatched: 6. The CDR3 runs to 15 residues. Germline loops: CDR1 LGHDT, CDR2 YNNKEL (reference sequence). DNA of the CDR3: TGTGCCAGCAGCCAGACAGCGGGGGGGCCCGATACGCAGTATTTT. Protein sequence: CASSQTAGGPDTQYF.

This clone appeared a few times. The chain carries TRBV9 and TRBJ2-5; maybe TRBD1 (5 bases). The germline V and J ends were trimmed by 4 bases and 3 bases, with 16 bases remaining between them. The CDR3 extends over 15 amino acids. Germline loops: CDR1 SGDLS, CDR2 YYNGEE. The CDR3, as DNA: TGTGCCAGCAGCCCTAGGGGTGGTTGGAAAGAGACCCAGTACTTC. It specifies CASSPRGGWKETQYF.

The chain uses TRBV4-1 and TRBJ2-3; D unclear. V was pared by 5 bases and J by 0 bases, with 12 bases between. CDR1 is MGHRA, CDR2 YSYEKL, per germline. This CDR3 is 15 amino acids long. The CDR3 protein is CASSFRVFSTDTQYF. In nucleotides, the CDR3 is TGCGCCAGCAGCTTCCGGGTATTCAGCACAGATACGCAGTATTTT.

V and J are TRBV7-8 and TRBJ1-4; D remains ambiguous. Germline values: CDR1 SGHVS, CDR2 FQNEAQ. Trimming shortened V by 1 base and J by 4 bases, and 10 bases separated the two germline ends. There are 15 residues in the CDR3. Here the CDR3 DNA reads TGTGCCAGCAGCTTAGGACGGGGAGTTAATGAAAAACTGTTTTTT. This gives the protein CASSLGRGVNEKLFF.

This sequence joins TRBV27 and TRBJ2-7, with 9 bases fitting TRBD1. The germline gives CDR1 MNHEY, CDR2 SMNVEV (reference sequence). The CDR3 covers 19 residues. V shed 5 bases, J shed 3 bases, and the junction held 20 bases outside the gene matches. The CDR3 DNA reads TGTGCCAGCAGTCCACTCTCGGGACAGGGCTTTTCCGGGGTCTACGAGCAGTACTTC. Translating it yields CASSPLSGQGFSGVYEQYF.

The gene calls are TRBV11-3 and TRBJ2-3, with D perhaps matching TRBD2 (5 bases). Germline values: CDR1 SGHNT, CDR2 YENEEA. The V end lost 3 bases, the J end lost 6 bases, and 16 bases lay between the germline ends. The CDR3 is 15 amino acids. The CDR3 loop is CASSFRGSLKDTQYF. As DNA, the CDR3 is TGTGCCAGCAGCTTCCGAGGGTCATTAAAGGATACGCAGTATTTT.